What follows is one T cell receptor beta chain and its context. Its antigen is currently unknown. Of the isolated RNA, all was reverse transcribed, and so the sequenced material was expressed TCRB transcripts. Repertoires were generated with immunoSEQ multiplex PCR, while TCRdb's copy carries only in-frame clones and drops some. The sample has about 140,000 clones, more than 9% seen once. These data belong to a study of beta chain features in type 1 diabetes. Study results and caveats: With patients and controls alike, PCR might favor shorter templates to an equal degree.

The clonotype originates from a young man in good health. The sample comprised naive CD4+ T cells from blood.

CDR3 DNA sequence: TGTGCCAGCAGTTACGACGGTGGGGCGGGGGCTCGGTACACCTTC. It specifies CASSYDGGAGARYTF. The rearrangement links TRBV6-5 to TRBJ1-2; TRBD1 might be the D (6 bases). Germline loops: CDR1 MNHEY, CDR2 SVGAGI. CDR3 length equals 15 residues. Trimming took 2 bases from V and 11 from J, leaving 21 bases between them.